One sample yielded the 5 T cell receptor beta chains listed below, sequenced in a study of metastatic and nonmetastatic thyroid tumors. Every patient was untreated before thyroid surgery. TCRdb re-clonotyped the PCR reads through MiXCR. The sample lists 9,100 or so clones, about 45% seen once, with roughly 30% in the top ten. The sequencing input was tumor tissue. The receptors were sampled from a male donor with papillary thyroid cancer or a benign thyroid nodule (not recorded which). Some clones in this sample may be carry-over from other donors' samples.

The gene calls are TRBV28 and TRBJ2-1, with a tentative D call TRBD1 (6 bases). CDR1 is MDHEN, CDR2 SYDVKM, per germline. Trimming took off 5 bases at V and 0 bases at J, with 14 bases between the two ends. The CDR3 covers 16 residues. The CDR3: CASSRRQAGSYNEQFF. CDR3 DNA: TGTGCCAGCAGTCGAAGACAGGCCGGCTCCTACAATGAGCAGTTCTTC. Together with reference TRBV28 and TRBJ2-1, the CDR3 gives the full variable domain: DVKVTQSSRYLVKRTGEKVFLECVQDMDHENMFWYRQDPGLGLRLIYFSYDVKMKEKGDIPEGYSVSREKKERFSLILESASTNQTSMYLCASSRRQAGSYNEQFFGPGTRLTVL.

The chain uses TRBV19 and TRBJ2-1, with 7 positions matching TRBD1. After removal of 5 bases from V and 13 bases from J, the junction contained 8 bases not matched to a gene. This CDR3 is 12 amino acids long. Germline CDR1 reads LNHDA; CDR2 reads SQIVND (reference sequence). The CDR3 DNA reads as TGTGCCAGTAGTCTCGACAGGGAACTCCAGTTCTTC. Protein: CASSLDRELQFF.

The chain joins TRBV20-1 to TRBJ2-7, with 7 bases fitting TRBD2. The CDR3 runs 13 residues. CDR1 and CDR2 (germline): DFQATT, SNEGSKA (reference sequence). V dropped 7 bases and J dropped 4; count of bases not matched to a gene: 10. The CDR3 nucleotides read TGCAGTGGTCGTGGCGGGAGAGATTACGAGCAGTACTTC. Translation: CSGRGGRDYEQYF.

By share of the sample, this clone is large. The rearrangement joins TRBV9 to TRBJ2-7; 9 nucleotides agree with TRBD2. V trimming: 3 bases; J trimming: 8 bases; junction bases outside the gene matches: 6. The CDR3 totals 13 residues. The germline gives CDR1 SGDLS, CDR2 YYNGEE. The CDR3 loop is CASSGGGAIQQYF. CDR3 nucleotides: TGTGCCAGCAGCGGCGGGGGGGCCATTCAGCAGTACTTC.

V gene TRBV2 combines with J gene TRBJ2-2, with TRBD1 matching over 8 bases. The CDR3 is 15 amino acids. Trimming removed 4 bases from V and 4 bases from J; junction bases left unmatched: 5. Germline CDR1 reads SNHLY; CDR2 reads FYNNEI. The CDR3: CASSVLGQGTGELFF. CDR3 sequence (DNA): TGTGCCAGCAGTGTTCTTGGACAGGGCACCGGGGAGCTGTTTTTT.